This TCR beta chain was captured in a study of T cell responses to AZD1222 COVID-19 vaccine. As for the study in general: Investigators merged groups given second doses at roughly 4 or roughly 12 weeks.

Study-wide results and caveats: Vaccine-associated CD4 TCRs spanned spike, dominant at 160-218 and 743-854. Donors were mostly white British, more females; clonal diversity possibly underestimated.

CDR1 and CDR2 (germline): SGHAT, FQNNGV. The V and J ends lost 9 bases and 2 bases respectively, with 18 bases between them. This CDR3 is 15 amino acids long. In the case of this clone: Its antigen is as yet unknown.

Produced via immunoSEQ multiplex PCR; TCRdb's table is partial and in-frame only. Here the sample spans over 150,000 clones, 87% being singletons. This sequence was found in an adult in good health. The chain joins TRBV11-2 to TRBJ2-3; D possibly uses TRBD1 or TRBD2 (6 bases each). Sequencing used peripheral blood, obtained on day 0 of AZD1222 vaccination. The CDR3, as DNA: TGTGCCAGTTCACCGGGGGCACCATTCACAGATACGCAGTATTTT. Amino acid sequence: CASSPGAPFTDTQYF.